This TCR beta chain derives from a study of cytotoxic CD8 clonotypes in ibrutinib-treated CLL (dated by TCRdb to about 2021). About the study as a whole: The cohort was composed of 11 relapsed/refractory and roughly 15 treatment-naive patients; IGHV unmutated status was identified in fewer than 18 patients. Partial responses were observed in about 24 patients and complete responses in 2; after a median follow-up of around 64 months, remission was maintained in roughly 15 patients and progression was observed in about twelve. The response samples were drawn at a median of 12 months into treatment, with a range of roughly 6 to 36 months. On average, each sample had approximately 280,000 productive templates and more than 75,000 productive rearrangements. Longitudinal samples were available for about 30% of the 86 trial participants. Cryopreserved peripheral blood mononuclear cells were collected before treatment, at response, and at either disease progression or sustained remission. Every remission and progressive disease sample was obtained while ibrutinib was still being received by the patients.

According to the study, the label for this sample's time point signals: progressive disease on ibrutinib. For TCR beta library preparation, 2 to 2.5 micrograms of genomic DNA were isolated from cryopreserved PBMCs. Longitudinal blood samples from CLL patients on ibrutinib monotherapy were analyzed using high-throughput TCR beta sequencing. The patients took part in an open-label, single-center phase 2 trial of ibrutinib monotherapy. This clone was observed a few times. Its binding antigen is unknown. No per-base quality is available; no much larger clone lies one base away. The junction carries 18 bases between V and J, which are trimmed by 6 bases and 3 bases respectively. CDR1 LNHDA and CDR2 SQIVND were looked up in the germline V gene (reference sequence). The CDR3 numbers 16 residues from cysteine through phenylalanine. Just the 48-base CDR3 DNA is kept, in frame starting at base 1. Overall study results and their limits: Public clonotypes were rare and either contracted or stayed stable during treatment, and the rise in clonality at ibrutinib response reflected the expansion of private clonotypes. Baseline clonality exceeded that of age-matched healthy donors and correlated strongly with circulating CD8+ T-cell counts. Clonality increased at ibrutinib response, stayed stable in sustained remission, and fell back toward baseline at progression. Sampling times were not matched between sustained-remission and progressing patients, and lymph node repertoires were not studied.

The goal of deep resolution MiSeq sequencing was a depth between 1 in 1 million and 1 in 200,000 T cells, and coverage averaged 10x per clonotype. The immunoSEQ hsTCRB Kit was used to generate TCR beta libraries. The source study handled its data this way. The data were analyzed with ImmunoSEQ Analyzer and ImmunoSEQ Data Assistant, and V, D and J gene assignments followed IMGT definitions. Clonality, which ranges from 0 to 1, was calculated as one minus the normalized Shannon entropy of productive rearrangement frequencies. Only overrepresented clonotypes making up at least 0.05% of each patient's repertoire were included in the public clonotype analysis. About 13 age-matched healthy donor repertoires from immuneACCESS were used as controls for clonality. The source is immuneACCESS, and TCRdb retained only in-frame sequences with V and J called. Part of the clones is not carried over; for the studies checked, unresolved V genes explain less than half of this, and the remainder is unexplained. That table gives V, J and clone size, and the DNA gave D and trimming. The sample table shows approximately 170,000 clones, and roughly 84% are seen once. Together, the top ten hold 3% of the sample.

This receptor chain uses TRBV19 and TRBJ1-5, and TRBD1 may be the D gene, going by 5 matching bases. Specimen: PBMCs, collected at disease progression, from a patient treated with ibrutinib. This sequence originates from a human donor with chronic lymphocytic leukemia. The CDR3 amino acid sequence is: CASSDMGTLINQPQHF. The sequenced DNA is TGTGCCAGTAGCGATATGGGGACTCTCATCAATCAGCCCCAGCATTTT.